The following is a TCR beta chain sequence with its context. Antigen specificity is unknown. This sample was taken from a study of cytomegalovirus exposure and HLA in healthy donors. Study-wide findings and caveats: In an earlier analysis, productive rearrangement rates for most beta V segments clustered near 90% or 30%.

The CDR3 runs 15 residues. Germline V gene data show CDR1 as MNHNS and CDR2 as SASEGT. V gave up 6 bases and J gave up 5 bases; unmatched junction bases: 9. Amplification used 60 Vbeta primers and 13 Jbeta primers. The protocol was immunoSEQ multiplex PCR, while the TCRdb copy is restricted to in-frame clones and leaves out a portion. The sample contains 110,000 or so clones, around 78% of which appear only once. The source of this sequence is a male donor in good health and CMV-seronegative. The material sequenced was PBMCs. The V and J genes are TRBV6-1 and TRBJ2-5; 10 bases agree with TRBD2. The CDR3 loop reads CASSRSGRARETQYF. CDR3 nucleotides: TGTGCCAGCAGCCGAAGCGGGAGGGCCCGGGAGACCCAGTACTTC.